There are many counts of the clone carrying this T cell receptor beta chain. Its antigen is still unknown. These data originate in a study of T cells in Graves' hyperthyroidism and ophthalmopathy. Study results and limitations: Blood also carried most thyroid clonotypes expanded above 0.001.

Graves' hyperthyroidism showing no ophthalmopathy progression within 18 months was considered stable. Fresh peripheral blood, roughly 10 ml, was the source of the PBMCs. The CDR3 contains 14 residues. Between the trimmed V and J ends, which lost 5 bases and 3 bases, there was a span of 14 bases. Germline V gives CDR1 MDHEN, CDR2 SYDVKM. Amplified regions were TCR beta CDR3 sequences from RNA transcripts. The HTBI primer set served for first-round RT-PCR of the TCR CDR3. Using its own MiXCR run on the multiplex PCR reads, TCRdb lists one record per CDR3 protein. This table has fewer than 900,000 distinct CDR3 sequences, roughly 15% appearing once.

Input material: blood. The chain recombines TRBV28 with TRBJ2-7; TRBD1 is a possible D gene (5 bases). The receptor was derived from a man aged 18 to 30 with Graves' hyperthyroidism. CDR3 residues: CASSLRRVGYEQYF. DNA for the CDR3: TGTGCCAGCAGTCTTCGCAGGGTAGGCTACGAGCAGTACTTC.